One sample yielded the 28 T cell receptor beta chains listed below, sequenced in a study of cytomegalovirus exposure and HLA in healthy donors. Both 60 Vbeta primers and 13 Jbeta primers went into the PCR. Clones were sequenced by immunoSEQ multiplex PCR, and TCRdb holds only the in-frame ones, with some missing. The sample holds 200,000 to 250,000 clones, over 60% seen once. Sequenced sample: PBMCs. All receptors come from a man in his forties in good health and CMV-seronegative.

V and J are TRBV5-3 and TRBJ2-1, with a tentative D call TRBD2 (5 bases). TRBV5-3 is classed as an ORF, of uncertain function. Trimming left V 0 bases short and J 3 bases short, with 10 bases between. The CDR3 extends over 15 amino acids. The CDR3 loop is CARSLGPSFYNEQFF. CDR3 nucleotides: TGTGCCAGAAGCTTGGGTCCTAGCTTCTACAATGAGCAGTTCTTC.

The chain employs TRBV10-3 and TRBJ2-3, with 11 bases that match TRBD2. The CDR3 consists of 19 residues. V lost 7 bases to trimming and J lost 2 bases; unmatched junction nucleotides: 17. Looked up from germline, CDR1 is ENHRY and CDR2 is SYGVKD. Here the CDR3 DNA reads TGTGCCATCACGAAGGAGTTTAGCGGGGGGGCGGCCAACACAGATACGCAGTATTTT. The encoded protein is CAITKEFSGGAANTDTQYF.

This clone has a handful of counts. The chain combines TRBV15 with TRBJ1-1, with a possible D match to TRBD1 (5 bases). There are 15 residues in the CDR3. Germline V gene data show CDR1 as LNHNV and CDR2 as YYDKDF (reference sequence). Trimming removed 0 bases from V and 6 bases from J, with 14 bases in between. CDR3 in DNA: TGTGCCACCAGCAGAGATGTAGGGTCGGGGGCTGAAGCTTTCTTT. This sequence encodes CATSRDVGSGAEAFF.

The chain joins TRBV5-8 to TRBJ1-2, with a tentative D call TRBD1 (5 bases). Trimming took 0 bases from V and 4 from J, leaving 7 bases between them. This CDR3 has 13 amino acids. The germline gives CDR1 SGHTS, CDR2 YDEGEE. CDR3 in DNA: TGTGCCAGCAGCTTGGGGGGGGGCTATGGCTACACCTTC. It yields the protein CASSLGGGYGYTF.

The rearrangement joins TRBV14 to TRBJ2-3; 13 bases map to TRBD2. Losses at the gene ends were 4 bases for V and 1 base for J; bases not matched to a gene: 11. Germline assignment: CDR1 SGHDN and CDR2 FVKESK. This CDR3 spans 19 amino acids. CDR3 protein: CASSLLLGTSGIRTDTQYF. The DNA for the CDR3 is TGTGCCAGCAGCCTACTTCTAGGGACTAGCGGGATACGCACAGATACGCAGTATTTT.

The rearrangement joins TRBV27 to TRBJ2-3; D is unresolved. Per the germline V gene, CDR1 is MNHEY and CDR2 is SMNVEV (reference sequence). There are 15 residues in the CDR3. V dropped 1 base and J dropped 1 base, with 9 bases sitting between them. CDR3 residues: CASSLWAEGTDTQYF. The CDR3 coding sequence is TGTGCCAGCAGTTTATGGGCAGAAGGCACAGATACGCAGTATTTT.

The genes are TRBV25-1 and TRBJ1-2; D unclear. Trimming removed 7 bases from V and 4 bases from J, with 10 bases in between. The V gene's germline CDR1 is MGHDK and CDR2 SYGVNS. The CDR3 is 12 amino acids. CDR3 DNA: TGTGCCAGCAAGGACTACGTCTATGGCTACACCTTC. It translates to CASKDYVYGYTF.

The chain employs TRBV19 and TRBJ2-7; possible D gene TRBD2, 5 bases. The CDR3 consists of 15 residues. The germline V gene has CDR1 LNHDA and CDR2 SQIVND (reference sequence). V lost 1 base, J lost 3 bases, and 13 bases lay in between. The CDR3 region has the DNA TGTGCCAGTAGTATAGGAAGCGGATCCATCTACGAGCAGTACTTC. Encoded protein: CASSIGSGSIYEQYF.

In its sample, this clone was seen a few times. The V gene is TRBV4-1, the J gene TRBJ2-1, with TRBD2 identical over 9 bases. The V gene's germline CDR1 is MGHRA and CDR2 YSYEKL. Trimming removed 1 base from V and 8 bases from J; junction bases left unmatched: 9. The CDR3 runs 16 residues. Written as DNA, the CDR3 is TGCGCCAGCAGCCAAGTTTGGCGGGGGGGCCCGGATGAGCAGTTCTTC. This translates into CASSQVWRGGPDEQFF.

The chain combines TRBV7-2 with TRBJ1-1, with D uncertain. Germline assignment: CDR1 SGHTA and CDR2 FQGNSA. V lost 3 bases to trimming and J lost 3 bases, with 8 bases between them. The CDR3 length is 13 residues. The CDR3 nucleotides are TGTGCCAGCAGCTTCAGGTCGGACACTGAAGCTTTCTTT. This sequence encodes CASSFRSDTEAFF.

This sequence joins TRBV29-1 and TRBJ1-2, with 8 bases fitting TRBD1. Germline trimming cut 6 bases from V and 8 bases from J; bases unmatched to any gene: 14. The germline V gene encodes CDR1 SQVTM and CDR2 ANQGSEA. The CDR3 covers 14 residues. The CDR3 sequence: CSVAQGRGLEGYTF. CDR3 coding DNA: TGCAGCGTGGCCCAAGGCAGGGGGCTTGAGGGCTACACCTTC.

The rearrangement joins TRBV19 to TRBJ2-1; D is possibly TRBD2 (6 bases). V lost 3 bases and J 10 bases, leaving 7 bases between the germline ends. The germline V gene has CDR1 LNHDA and CDR2 SQIVND (reference sequence). This CDR3 is built from 11 residues. The CDR3 protein is CASSIGREQFF. The CDR3 coding sequence is TGTGCCAGTAGTATTGGGAGGGAGCAGTTCTTC.

The genes are TRBV7-9 and TRBJ1-1; D might be TRBD1 (5 bases). V gave up 6 bases and J gave up 4 bases, with 12 bases separating them. This CDR3 contains 13 residues. CDR1 is SEHNR and CDR2 is FQNEAQ in the germline V gene (reference sequence). The CDR3 region has the DNA TGTGCCAGCAGATGGGGCCACCTCACTGAAGCTTTCTTT. Amino acid sequence: CASRWGHLTEAFF.

This chain uses TRBV28 with TRBJ1-3; a possible D gene is TRBD1 (6 bases). Germline V gene sequence: CDR1 MDHEN, CDR2 SYDVKM. Trimming pared 6 bases from V and 0 bases from J, leaving 9 bases between. This CDR3 contains 14 residues. Written as DNA, the CDR3 is TGTGCCAGCAGATGGGACATCTCTGGAAACACCATATATTTT. It translates to CASRWDISGNTIYF. The full variable domain, with the rest looked up from reference TRBV28 and TRBJ1-3, is DVKVTQSSRYLVKRTGEKVFLECVQDMDHENMFWYRQDPGLGLRLIYFSYDVKMKEKGDIPEGYSVSREKKERFSLILESASTNQTSMYLCASRWDISGNTIYFGEGSWLTVV.

The chain is built from TRBV25-1 and TRBJ2-7; perhaps TRBD1 as D (5 bases). Germline CDR1 MGHDK, CDR2 SYGVNS. V lost 5 bases and J 0 bases, leaving 14 bases between the germline ends. The CDR3 is made up of 15 amino acids. CDR3 coding DNA: TGTGCCAGCAGTCCATGGGGCAGGAGCTCCTACGAGCAGTACTTC. This gives the protein CASSPWGRSSYEQYF.

The CDR3 here is CASIQGHAGANVLTF. CDR3 in DNA: TGTGCCAGCATTCAGGGGCATGCTGGGGCCAACGTCCTGACTTTC. The chain joins TRBV2 to TRBJ2-6; D may be TRBD1 (6 bases). This CDR3 has 15 residues. Trimming took 7 bases from V and 2 from J, leaving 12 bases between them. Germline V lookup: CDR1 SNHLY, CDR2 FYNNEI.

The CDR3 nucleotides read TGTTCCACTCGTCAGGGGGAAAAACTGTTTTTT. As protein: CSTRQGEKLFF. V is TRBV2 and J is TRBJ1-4, with D tentatively TRBD1 (6 bases). This CDR3 has 11 amino acids. Germline V gives CDR1 SNHLY, CDR2 FYNNEI.

The chain combines TRBV5-1 with TRBJ2-3, with TRBD2 as a possible D gene (5 bases). V dropped 0 bases and J dropped 3 bases, with 14 bases sitting between them. In germline, CDR1 is SGHRS, CDR2 YFSETQ. This CDR3 has 16 amino acids. The CDR3 reads CASSLAVERQTDTQYF. The CDR3, as DNA: TGCGCCAGCAGCTTGGCGGTTGAGCGGCAGACAGATACGCAGTATTTT. Full variable domain (missing parts from reference TRBV5-1 and TRBJ2-3): KAGVTQTPRYLIKTRGQQVTLSCSPISGHRSVSWYQQTPGQGLQFLFEYFSETQRNKGNFPGRFSGRQFSNSRSEMNVSTLELGDSALYLCASSLAVERQTDTQYFGPGTRLTVL.

This chain uses TRBV5-1 with TRBJ1-2, with a tentative D call TRBD1 (6 bases). The CDR3 extends over 14 amino acids. Between the trimmed V and J ends, which lost 6 bases and 6 bases, there was a span of 18 bases. The germline V gene has CDR1 SGHRS and CDR2 YFSETQ. The chain's CDR3 is CASTLGAPGDGYTF. CDR3 in DNA: TGCGCCAGCACCCTTGGAGCCCCAGGGGATGGCTACACCTTC.

V gene TRBV7-2 combines with J gene TRBJ2-7; the D is unclear. This CDR3 is 14 amino acids long. Trimming left V 1 base short and J 3 bases short, with 10 bases between. Germline lookup yields CDR1 SGHTA and CDR2 FQGNSA. CDR3 coding DNA: TGTGCCAGCAGCTTAGTAACAGAAAGCTACGAGCAGTACTTC. Protein: CASSLVTESYEQYF.

The chain has TRBV28 and TRBJ2-7; possible D gene TRBD2, 6 bases. The CDR3 has 14 residues. Trimming took 3 bases from V and 0 from J, leaving 9 bases between them. Germline CDR1 and CDR2: MDHEN and SYDVKM. This CDR3 is CASSLGGISYEQYF. The CDR3 DNA sequence: TGTGCCAGCAGTTTGGGCGGGATCTCCTACGAGCAGTACTTC.

The chain uses TRBV6-5 and TRBJ2-3, with TRBD2 matching 14 bases. The CDR3 loop spans 15 amino acids. CDR1 is MNHEY and CDR2 is SVGAGI in the germline V gene. J gave up 9 bases and V 2 bases, and 4 bases lay outside the gene matches. CDR3 residues: CASSYPGLAGDTQYF. The CDR3 DNA is TGTGCCAGCAGTTACCCGGGACTAGCGGGGGACACGCAGTATTTT.

Of note for this clone: This is likely a read error, given that the CDR3 carries no conserved phenylalanine or tryptophan at its end. V usage is TRBV5-1 and J usage is TRBJ2-7; no clear D gene. Trimming removed 1 base from V and 3 bases from J, with 11 bases in between. This CDR3 is built from 14 residues. The germline V gene encodes CDR1 SGHRS and CDR2 YFSETQ. CDR3 loop: CASSLRLTDYEQYL. The CDR3 region has the DNA TGCGCCAGCAGCTTGCGTCTGACGGACTACGAGCAGTACCTC.

In this sample, this clone turned up a few times. The rearrangement joins TRBV5-6 to TRBJ1-1; D call uncertain. The CDR3 is made up of 15 amino acids. V lost 0 bases and J 3 bases, leaving 12 bases between the germline ends. The germline V gene has CDR1 SGHDT and CDR2 YYEEEE. CDR3 in DNA: TGTGCCAGCAGCTTGGCGGTACGGAGGGACACTGAAGCTTTCTTT. Amino acids: CASSLAVRRDTEAFF.

The genes are TRBV9 and TRBJ2-5, with D possibly TRBD1 on 5 matching bases. CDR1 SGDLS and CDR2 YYNGEE come from the germline V gene. This CDR3 comprises 14 residues. V lost 4 bases and J lost 3, with 13 bases in between. CDR3 in DNA: TGTGCCAGCAGCCCCTCTACAGGAGAAGAGACCCAGTACTTC. Its translation is CASSPSTGEETQYF.

This clone appeared a few times. CDR3 protein: CASRRTVSNQPQHF. CDR3 DNA: TGTGCCAGTAGAAGGACAGTTAGCAATCAGCCCCAGCATTTT. The rearrangement uses TRBV19 and TRBJ1-5; possible D gene TRBD1, 6 bases. Deletions cut 6 bases from V and 0 bases from J, with 9 bases between. Germline-derived CDR1 and CDR2 are LNHDA and SQIVND (reference sequence). The CDR3 totals 14 residues.

This chain joins TRBV4-1 and TRBJ1-2; D may be TRBD1 (5 bases). The germline V and J ends were trimmed by 0 bases and 5 bases, with 16 bases remaining between them. CDR1 is MGHRA, CDR2 YSYEKL, per germline. The CDR3 is made up of 16 amino acids. CDR3 amino acids: CASSQDQGRKSYGYTF. As DNA, the CDR3 is TGCGCCAGCAGCCAAGACCAGGGAAGAAAATCATATGGCTACACCTTC.

The rearrangement links TRBV7-3 to TRBJ1-6; 7 positions agree with TRBD1. V was clipped by 5 bases and J by 7 bases; unmatched bases: 5. The CDR3 sequence is 14 residues long. Germline V lookup: CDR1 SGHTA, CDR2 FQGTGA. DNA of the CDR3: TGTGCCAGCAGCCGGGACAGCTTAAATTCACCCCTCCACTTT. Its protein product is CASSRDSLNSPLHF.